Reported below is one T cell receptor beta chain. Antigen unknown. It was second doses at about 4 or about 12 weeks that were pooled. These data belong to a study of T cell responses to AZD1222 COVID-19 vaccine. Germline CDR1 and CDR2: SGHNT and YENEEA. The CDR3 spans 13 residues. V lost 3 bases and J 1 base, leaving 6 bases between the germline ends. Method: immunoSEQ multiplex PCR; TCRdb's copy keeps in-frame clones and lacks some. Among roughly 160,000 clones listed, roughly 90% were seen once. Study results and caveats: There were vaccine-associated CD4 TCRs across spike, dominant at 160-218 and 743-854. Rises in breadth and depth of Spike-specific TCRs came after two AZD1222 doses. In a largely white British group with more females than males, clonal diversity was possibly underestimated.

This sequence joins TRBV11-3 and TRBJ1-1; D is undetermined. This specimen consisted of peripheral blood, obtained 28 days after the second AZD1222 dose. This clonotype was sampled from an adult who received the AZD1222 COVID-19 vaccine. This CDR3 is CASSFDPNTEAFF. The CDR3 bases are TGTGCCAGCAGCTTCGATCCGAACACTGAAGCTTTCTTT.